The T cell receptor beta chain described here comes from a study of blood T cells in healthy people across ages. About the research overall: Template switching caught about one barcoded beta molecule for each two T cells. General study results and limits: Diversity estimated from one million T cells was considered an underestimate. The unsorted PBMCs prevented any conclusive comparison of naive versus antigen-experienced cells.

As to this clonotype: The target antigen is unknown.

CDR1 is MDHEN, CDR2 SYDVKM, per germline. The V segment lost 5 bases and the J segment 7 bases; nucleotides outside the gene matches: 23. This CDR3 is built from 20 residues. PCR was performed a second time for about 7 to 11 cycles using a sample-barcoded 5' primer and a J-beta primer mix. Every cDNA was tagged by a template-switch adaptor with 12 random nucleotides. MiXCR was run by TCRdb on the 5' RACE reads, yielding one entry per CDR3 protein. The profile shows around 1,900,000 distinct CDR3 sequences, 35% to 50% of them singletons. The genes are TRBV28 and TRBJ2-3, with TRBD2 matching over 11 bases. The sequenced sample consisted of blood. The sequence was collected from a human donor in good health. CDR3 in amino acids: CASSTRLKLAGGPLGYTQYF. The CDR3 DNA reads TGTGCCAGCAGTACCCGCCTTAAATTAGCGGGGGGGCCCCTCGGGTATACGCAGTATTTT.